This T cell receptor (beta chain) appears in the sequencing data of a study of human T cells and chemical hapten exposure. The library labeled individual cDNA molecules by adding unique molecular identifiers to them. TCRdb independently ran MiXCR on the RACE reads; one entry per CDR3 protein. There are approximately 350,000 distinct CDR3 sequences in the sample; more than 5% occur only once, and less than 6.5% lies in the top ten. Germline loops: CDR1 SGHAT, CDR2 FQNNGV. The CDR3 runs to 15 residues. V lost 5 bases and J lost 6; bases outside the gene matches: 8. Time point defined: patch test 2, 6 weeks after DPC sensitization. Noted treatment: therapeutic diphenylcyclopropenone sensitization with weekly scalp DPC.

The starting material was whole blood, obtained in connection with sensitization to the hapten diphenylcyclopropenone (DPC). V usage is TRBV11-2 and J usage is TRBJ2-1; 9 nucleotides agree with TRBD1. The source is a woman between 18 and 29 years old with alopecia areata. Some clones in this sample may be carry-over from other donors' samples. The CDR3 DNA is TGTGCCAGCAGCGGCCGGGACAGGGTGATCAATGAGCAGTTCTTC. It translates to CASSGRDRVINEQFF. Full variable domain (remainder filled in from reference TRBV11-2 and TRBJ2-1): EAGVAQSPRYKIIEKRQSVAFWCNPISGHATLYWYQQILGQGPKLLIQFQNNGVVDDSQLPKDRFSAERLKGVDSTLKIQPAKLEDSAVYLCASSGRDRVINEQFFGPGTRLTVL.